These T cell receptor beta chains were read from a single sample in a study of early T cells in non-severe SARS-CoV-2 infection. A single record per CDR3 protein comes from TCRdb applying MiXCR to the 5' RACE reads. The data show roughly 55,000 distinct CDR3 sequences, approximately 15% seen once. This material consisted of whole blood, taken at baseline. Source of these receptors: an adult who was a healthcare worker with PCR-confirmed SARS-CoV-2 infection or an uninfected control (not recorded which). CDR3s include the opening cysteine and the closing phenylalanine or tryptophan. A D gene is named only where the DNA matches it firmly. Clone size is given for some rows only: seen once, a few or many times, or a class if the clone is expanded.

TRBV10-1	13	TRBJ1-2	NA	few	TGCGCCAGCAGTGAGTCGGCAGGGCGCGGCTACACCTTC	CASSESAGRGYTF
TRBV2	16	TRBJ1-5	TRBD1	NA	TGTGCCAGCAGTCGGACAGGACTTAACGGCAATCAGCCCCAGCATTTT	CASSRTGLNGNQPQHF
TRBV28	12	TRBJ2-5	NA	few	TGTGCCAGCAGTGGAGGGCAAGAGACCCAGTACTTC	CASSGGQETQYF
TRBV5-4	13	TRBJ1-2	NA	NA	TGTGCCAGCAGCACAGGAGCCCTCTATGGCTACACCTTC	CASSTGALYGYTF
TRBV7-6	17	TRBJ2-2	TRBD1	few	TGTGCCAGCAGCTTAGTGGTGGCAGGGGGCTTGGCCGGGGAGCTGTTTTTT	CASSLVVAGGLAGELFF
TRBV3-1	17	TRBJ2-5	NA	few	TGTGCCAGCAGCCCCCCTGGACTGTCGGGCGATGAAGAGACCCAGTACTTC	CASSPPGLSGDEETQYF
TRBV7-9	13	TRBJ2-3	TRBD1	many	TGTGCCAGCAGCGAATTGGGACAGGGTACGCAGTATTTT	CASSELGQGTQYF
TRBV7-7	17	TRBJ2-1	TRBD2	few	TGTGCCAGCAGCCCGGCGTGGCTTAGCGGGTATGACAATGAGCAGTTCTTC	CASSPAWLSGYDNEQFF
TRBV10-3	13	TRBJ1-2	NA	few	TGTGCCATCAGTGTCGGGGAGACGGATGGCTACACCTTC	CAISVGETDGYTF
TRBV27	14	TRBJ2-1	NA	NA	TGTGCCAGCAGTTTAAGCCAGGGGATCGTTGAGCAGTTCTTC	CASSLSQGIVEQFF
TRBV5-1	16	TRBJ2-2	NA	few	TGCGCCAGCAGCTTGGGAAGCGGTCTTGGCACCGGGGAGCTGTTTTTT	CASSLGSGLGTGELFF
TRBV7-2	14	TRBJ1-5	TRBD1	NA	TGTGCCAGCAGCTCCGGACAGGGATTGCAGCCCCAGCATTTT	CASSSGQGLQPQHF
TRBV5-1	15	TRBJ1-6	NA	few	TGCGCCAGCAGCCCGAAGACGGATTATAATTCACCCCTCCACTTT	CASSPKTDYNSPLHF
TRBV29-1	12	TRBJ2-7	NA	few	TGCAGCGTTGAGAACAGCCCCTACGAGCAGTACTTC	CSVENSPYEQYF
TRBV7-2	13	TRBJ2-1	NA	many	TGTGCCAGCAGCTCCCCCCTCCTAATTGAGCAGTTCTTC	CASSSPLLIEQFF
TRBV10-2	14	TRBJ2-1	TRBD2	many	TGCGCCAGCAGTGAGGCGGGAGTGGTATATGAGCAGTTCTTC	CASSEAGVVYEQFF
TRBV28	15	TRBJ2-4	TRBD1	NA	TGTGCCAGCAGTCAAAACAGGGGGCGCAAAAACATTCAGTACTTC	CASSQNRGRKNIQYF
TRBV30	14	TRBJ2-2	TRBD1	few	TGTGCCTGGAGGTACAGGGGGCCTGGCGGGGAGCTGTTTTTT	CAWRYRGPGGELFF
TRBV6-1	14	TRBJ2-6	NA	NA	TGTGCCAGCAGAATTATCTCTGGGGCCAACGTCCTGACTTTC	CASRIISGANVLTF
TRBV7-9	15	TRBJ1-1	NA	NA	TGTGCCAGCAGCTTATTGGGGATCGGGAACGCTGAAGCTTTCTTT	CASSLLGIGNAEAFF
TRBV20-1	11	TRBJ2-3	TRBD2	NA	TGCAGTGCTCGGACTAGCGAGACGCAGTATTTT	CSARTSETQYF
TRBV6-1	11	TRBJ2-7	NA	few	TGTGCCAGCGGAGCGGGTTACGAGCAGTACTTC	CASGAGYEQYF
TRBV7-2	16	TRBJ1-3	NA	many	TGTGCCAGCAGCTTAGCTCGACCGAGCTCTGGAAACACCATATATTTT	CASSLARPSSGNTIYF
TRBV14	14	TRBJ2-3	NA	few	TGTGCCAGCAGCCAAGTGATGTATCTAGATACGCAGTATTTT	CASSQVMYLDTQYF
TRBV7-9	15	TRBJ2-1	TRBD2	NA	TGTGCCAGCAGCCCAGGGACTAGCGGGTACAATGAGCAGTTCTTC	CASSPGTSGYNEQFF
TRBV6-1	15	TRBJ2-3	NA	few	TGTGCCAGCAGGCTTTACGGGAGAGTGGCAGATACGCAGTATTTT	CASRLYGRVADTQYF
TRBV7-9	20	TRBJ2-6	NA	few	TGTGCCAGCAGCCCAACCGATCCGGGACTCACTCGCTCTGGGGCCAACGTCCTGACTTTC	CASSPTDPGLTRSGANVLTF
TRBV14	13	TRBJ1-2	NA	NA	TGTGCCAGCAGCCAGGGAACTAACTATGGCTACACCTTC	CASSQGTNYGYTF
TRBV28	13	TRBJ2-7	TRBD2	few	TGTGCCAGCAGTCCGGGAGGAACCTACGAGCAGTACTTC	CASSPGGTYEQYF
TRBV20-1	17	TRBJ2-2	TRBD2	NA	TGCAGTGCTAGAGTCGGGGGGGCTATTGGCAACACCGGGGAGCTGTTTTTT	CSARVGGAIGNTGELFF
TRBV18	15	TRBJ2-1	TRBD2	few	TGTGCCAGCTCACCGAAGGCGGGGGTTGGCAATGAGCAGTTCTTC	CASSPKAGVGNEQFF
TRBV18	14	TRBJ2-7	NA	few	TGTGCCAGCTCACCATCGCCCTCTACCTACGAGCAGTACTTC	CASSPSPSTYEQYF
TRBV20-1	12	TRBJ2-1	NA	NA	TGCAGTGCCCAGGATGGGGGCAATGAGCAGTTCTTC	CSAQDGGNEQFF
TRBV11-2	14	TRBJ2-2	NA	few	TGTGCCAGCAGCTTAGCGGGGGAGATCGGGGAGCTGTTTTTT	CASSLAGEIGELFF
TRBV5-4	19	TRBJ2-3	TRBD2	NA	TGTGCCAGCAGCCCCTATATCATGTTAGCGGGAATGGGCACAGATACGCAGTATTTT	CASSPYIMLAGMGTDTQYF
TRBV7-9	14	TRBJ2-1	NA	few	TGTGCCAGCAGCTTATTCTTCATGGTCGGGGAGCAGTTCTTC	CASSLFFMVGEQFF
TRBV7-9	22	TRBJ2-1	TRBD2	NA	TGTGCCAGCAGCTTCGGACTAGCGGGAGAGCCCATCGCGAGGAGCTCCTACAATGAGCAGTTCTTC	CASSFGLAGEPIARSSYNEQFF
TRBV6-2/TRBV6-3	12	TRBJ1-1	NA	NA	TGTGCCAGCAGCACCGTGAACACTGAAGCTTTCTTT	CASSTVNTEAFF
TRBV7-8	13	TRBJ1-4	NA	many	TGTGCCAGCAGCCAAAGAGTGCCTGAAAAACTGTTTTTT	CASSQRVPEKLFF
TRBV7-9	15	TRBJ1-4	NA	few	TGTGCCAGCAGCTTGCGCAGGGCAACTAATGAAAAACTGTTTTTT	CASSLRRATNEKLFF
TRBV4-1	18	TRBJ1-5	TRBD1	few	TGCGCCAGCAGCCAAGAAGGCGGACAGGGATATAGCAATCAGCCCCAGCATTTT	CASSQEGGQGYSNQPQHF
TRBV27	13	TRBJ1-5	NA	few	TGTGCCAGCGGGACCAATAGCAATCAGCCCCAGCATTTT	CASGTNSNQPQHF
TRBV11-3	14	TRBJ2-2	TRBD1	few	TGTGCCAGCAGCAAAATCGGGACAGCGGCTCCGCTGTTTTTT	CASSKIGTAAPLFF
TRBV11-2	18	TRBJ2-3	TRBD2	many	TGTGCCAGCAGCTTAGAGAGACTAGCGATGCCTAACACAGATACGCAGTATTTT	CASSLERLAMPNTDTQYF